This TCR beta chain was captured by sequencing in a study of control samples from healthy donors and cancer patients. The table came from immunoSEQ multiplex PCR; TCRdb's copy has only in-frame clones and leaves some out. Among just over 150,000 clones listed, about 94% were seen once. The ends lost 3 bases at V and 9 bases at J; junction bases unmatched: 12. Germline loops: CDR1 SEHNR, CDR2 FQNEAQ (reference sequence). There are 17 residues in the CDR3. The source of this sequence is a woman in her forties in good health. The sample consisted of blood. This chain joins TRBV7-9 and TRBJ2-1; TRBD2 agrees at 12 bases. This CDR3 reads CASSFPGLAGGSGEQFF. In DNA form, the CDR3 reads TGTGCCAGCAGCTTTCCGGGACTAGCGGGTGGATCGGGTGAGCAGTTCTTC.